The rows below give T cell receptor beta chains drawn from one sample of a study of shared clonotypes between healthy human individuals. The protocol was immunoSEQ multiplex PCR, while the TCRdb copy is restricted to in-frame clones and leaves out a portion. The sample holds roughly 2 million clones, 95% seen once. The sample taken for sequencing was naive CD4+ T cells sorted from blood. These receptors were obtained from a man younger than 30 in good health. CDR3s include the opening cysteine and the closing phenylalanine or tryptophan. A D gene is named only where the DNA matches it firmly. Clone size is shown for a subset of rows, as once, few, many or a class of expanded clone.

once	TRBV30	14	TRBJ1-2	-	TGTGCCTGGAGTGTAAGGGTAGGGGGCTATGGCTACACCTTC	CAWSVRVGGYGYTF
-	TRBV6-1	16	TRBJ1-6	TRBD1	TGTGCCAGCAGTGAAGCGGGTGTCAGGGGGAATTCACCCCTCCACTTT	CASSEAGVRGNSPLHF
once	TRBV5-4	16	TRBJ1-2	TRBD1	TGTGCCAGCAGCTTCCCGACAGGGAGAACTAACTATGGCTACACCTTC	CASSFPTGRTNYGYTF
-	TRBV18	15	TRBJ2-7	-	TGTGCCAGCTCACCACTAGCGGAGACTTCCTACGAGCAGTACTTC	CASSPLAETSYEQYF
-	TRBV6-6	15	TRBJ2-7	-	TGTGCCAGCAGTTACTCGGGGGGTCGGGACTACGAGCAGTACTTC	CASSYSGGRDYEQYF
-	TRBV6-1	11	TRBJ2-7	-	TGTGCCAGCAGTTATAGCAATGAGCAGTACTTC	CASSYSNEQYF
-	TRBV18	14	TRBJ1-6	TRBD1	TGTGCCAGCTCTCAAGACAGGGATCATTCACCCCTCCACTTT	CASSQDRDHSPLHF
-	TRBV6-1	17	TRBJ1-5	TRBD1	TGTGCCAGCAGTGAAGCGGGACAGAGTTATAGCAATCAGCCCCAGCATTTT	CASSEAGQSYSNQPQHF
-	TRBV10-3	15	TRBJ1-5	-	TGTGCCATCAGTGAGTCAGGGGGAAGCGGCCAGCCCCAGCATTTT	CAISESGGSGQPQHF
-	TRBV18	12	TRBJ2-7	-	TGTGCCAGCTCACCACCGAGTGAGGAGCAGTACTTC	CASSPPSEEQYF
once	TRBV13	19	TRBJ2-2	TRBD2	TGTGCCAGCAGCCTTAACACCGGGACTAGCGGGAGGAAATACGGGGAGCTGTTTTTT	CASSLNTGTSGRKYGELFF
-	TRBV19	17	TRBJ1-1	-	TGTGCCAGTAGTATGTTAAGGTTTTCTTCGGGCGGGACTGAAGCTTTCTTT	CASSMLRFSSGGTEAFF
-	TRBV6-5	15	TRBJ2-7	-	TGTGCCAGCAGTTACGCGGGACGGACCTCCTACGAGCAGTACTTC	CASSYAGRTSYEQYF